This passage covers 17 T cell receptor beta chains from one sample sequenced in a study of monozygotic twins with inflammatory bowel disease. Each CDR3 protein gets one entry in TCRdb, which reprocessed the 5' RACE reads and gives no DNA. This sample's clone table lists about 420,000 distinct CDR3 sequences. What was sequenced was blood. These receptors were obtained from a human donor with ulcerative colitis or Crohn's disease, or a healthy co-twin of an affected twin (not recorded which).

The chain joins TRBV20-1 to TRBJ2-7; TCRdb's assignment of TRBD2 cannot be checked, as there is no DNA. Looked up from germline, CDR1 is DFQATT and CDR2 is SNEGSKA (reference sequence). The CDR3 has 15 residues. The CDR3 is CSARDPAGVVYEQYF.

V usage is TRBV20-1 and J usage is TRBJ2-3; lacking DNA, the TRBD2 call made by TCRdb goes unchecked. The CDR3 loop spans 16 amino acids. Germline V gives CDR1 DFQATT, CDR2 SNEGSKA (reference sequence). CDR3: CSARDPGSGNTDTQYF.

V usage is TRBV11-2 and J usage is TRBJ2-2; the D gene TCRdb calls, TRBD2, cannot be checked with no DNA. The CDR3 covers 18 residues. CDR1 and CDR2 from the germline V gene are SGHAT and FQNNGV. The CDR3 here is CASTGWVASAANTGELFF.

The CDR3 loop reads CASSLGGGGSGYTF. The chain joins TRBV5-4 to TRBJ1-2; TCRdb designates TRBD1, a call that cannot be tested without DNA. The CDR3 contains 14 residues. Germline CDR1 is SGHNT and CDR2 is YYREEE (reference sequence). The whole variable domain, remainder taken from reference TRBV5-4 and TRBJ1-2, is ETGVTQSPTHLIKTRGQQVTLRCSSQSGHNTVSWYQQALGQGPQFIFQYYREEENGRGNFPPRFSGLQFPNYSSELNVNALELDDSALYLCASSLGGGGSGYTFGSGTRLTVV.

The rearrangement uses TRBV27 and TRBJ2-1; TCRdb proposes TRBD1, but this gene call is untestable without DNA. CDR1 is MNHEY and CDR2 is SMNVEV in the germline V gene (reference sequence). The CDR3 consists of 15 residues. The CDR3 loop is CASSVVPSSYNEQFF.

J is TRBJ1-5 and V is TRBV19; TCRdb calls TRBD1, which cannot be checked without DNA. This CDR3 is 13 amino acids long. Germline-derived CDR1 and CDR2 are LNHDA and SQIVND (reference sequence). CDR3 protein: CASRGQGGQPQHF.

The chain couples TRBV7-2 to TRBJ2-7; TCRdb indicates TRBD2, and absent DNA this call remains unverified. Germline CDR1 is SGHTA and CDR2 is FQGNSA. This CDR3 has 14 amino acids. CDR3 sequence reads: CASSPVTRDGEQYF. Supplemented by reference TRBV7-2 and TRBJ2-7, the full variable domain reads GAGVSQSPSNKVTEKGKDVELRCDPISGHTALYWYRQSLGQGLEFLIYFQGNSAPDKSGLPSDRFSAERTGGSVSTLTIQRTQQEDSAVYLCASSPVTRDGEQYFGPGTRLTVT.

The chain uses TRBV7-9 and TRBJ1-4; TCRdb selects TRBD1, and the lack of DNA leaves this call unchecked. Germline V gives CDR1 SEHNR, CDR2 FQNEAQ (reference sequence). The CDR3 length is 15 residues. The CDR3 region is CASSQEDTYNEKLFF.

J is TRBJ1-5 and V is TRBV27; the D call from TCRdb, TRBD1, cannot be confirmed without DNA. CDR3 length: 16 residues. Germline CDR1 is MNHEY and CDR2 is SMNVEV (reference sequence). This CDR3 reads CASCRWGHQTDQPQHF.

The chain combines TRBV7-2 with TRBJ1-2. The CDR3 consists of 14 residues. The germline V gene has CDR1 SGHTA and CDR2 FQGNSA. CDR3 sequence reads: CASSPGRVHYGYTF.

V gene TRBV6-2 or TRBV6-3 combines with J gene TRBJ1-1. The length of the CDR3 is 14 residues. Germline V gene lookup returns CDR1 MNHEY and CDR2 SVGEGT. The CDR3: CASSPVQRNTEAFF.

The rearrangement links TRBV20-1 to TRBJ2-3. The V gene's germline CDR1 is DFQATT and CDR2 SNEGSKA (reference sequence). The CDR3 runs 12 residues. This CDR3 reads CSAGYGQNTQYF.

The chain couples TRBV20-1 to TRBJ2-1; as DNA is missing, the TRBD1 call by TCRdb cannot be tested. From germline, CDR1 is DFQATT and CDR2 SNEGSKA (reference sequence). The CDR3 extends over 12 amino acids. CDR3 residues: CSAGTGWDEQFF.

This chain connects TRBV30 to TRBJ2-1; TCRdb's D call of TRBD2 is untestable without DNA. The CDR3 runs 15 residues. Germline V gene sequence: CDR1 GTSNPN, CDR2 SVGIG (reference sequence). The CDR3 sequence: CASLSSGRADNEQFF.

V gene TRBV27 combines with J gene TRBJ2-7; without DNA, the TCRdb call of TRBD1 cannot be checked. From germline, CDR1 is MNHEY and CDR2 SMNVEV (reference sequence). The CDR3 extends over 14 amino acids. Here the CDR3 reads CASSLRPGGYEQYF.

The chain employs TRBV4-1 and TRBJ1-2. This CDR3 has 15 amino acids. The germline V gene has CDR1 MGHRA and CDR2 YSYEKL. CDR3 residues: CASSHDYSLNYGYTF.

This chain connects TRBV6-5 to TRBJ1-4. CDR3 length equals 15 residues. Germline V gene lookup returns CDR1 MNHEY and CDR2 SVGAGI. CDR3: CASSYSAGFNEKLFF.